These 4 T cell receptor beta chains originate from one sample sequenced in a study of naive and memory T cell subsets. Two oligonucleotides, mixed equimolar, formed the beta constant-region primer covering TRBC1 and TRBC2. The ligated cDNA underwent four PCR rounds using SP2 and nested alpha and beta constant-region primers. MiXCR, run by TCRdb on the UMI-ligation and nested PCR reads, gives a single entry per CDR3 protein. The data show some 83,000 distinct CDR3 sequences, 9% seen once. The sequencing input was naive CD8+ T cells from blood. These receptors all stem from a human donor in good health.

This clonotype appeared a few times. The genes are TRBV5-1 and TRBJ1-2; no definite D call. Trimming left V 0 bases short and J 4 bases short, with 7 bases between. The CDR3 runs 13 residues. Looked up from germline, CDR1 is SGHRS and CDR2 is YFSETQ. The CDR3 here is CASSLGWAYGYTF. CDR3 DNA sequence: TGCGCCAGCAGCTTGGGATGGGCCTATGGCTACACCTTC.

As concerns this clonotype: At one end the junction does not follow the germline gene, possibly because of a read error. This rearrangement joins TRBV7-2 to TRBJ1-2; 7 bases line up with TRBD1. CDR1 and CDR2 from the germline V gene are SGHTA and FQGNSA. The CDR3 covers 18 residues. The CDR3: CVSSFWDRRETAIYGYTF. The CDR3 region has the DNA TGTGTCAGCAGCTTCTGGGACAGACGTGAAACCGCGATCTATGGCTACACCTTC.

With respect to this clonotype: A much larger clone lies one base from this, so it may be a read error. J is TRBJ2-1 and V is TRBV15; 10 positions match TRBD1. CDR3 size: 15 residues. Germline CDR1 is LNHNV and CDR2 is YYDKDF (reference sequence). CDR3 residues: CATSRPGQGYNEQSF. In nucleotides, the CDR3 is TGTGCCACCAGCAGACCGGGACAGGGGTACAATGAGCAGTCCTTC.

The sample holds a few counts of this clonotype. The chain links TRBV25-1 to TRBJ2-7; a weak D match, TRBD1 (5 bases). Trimming took off 5 bases at V and 2 bases at J, with 13 bases between the two ends. This CDR3 region has 14 residues. In germline, CDR1 is MGHDK, CDR2 SYGVNS. The CDR3 sequence is CASSSPVGPYEQYF. In nucleotides, the CDR3 is TGTGCCAGCAGTTCGCCGGTGGGGCCCTACGAGCAGTACTTC.